This T cell receptor (beta chain) came from a study of tumor-infiltrating lymphocytes in oesophageal squamous cell carcinoma. The CDR3 is 15 residues long. Germline assignment: CDR1 KGHDR and CDR2 SFDVKD. The J segment lost 6 bases and the V segment lost 9 bases, leaving 12 bases of the junction unmatched. TCRdb used MiXCR to reprocess the PCR reads, holding one entry per CDR3 protein. The table has about 15,000 distinct CDR3 sequences, around 46% seen once; the top ten hold approximately 16%. Sequencing used esophageal tumor tissue. The receptor comes from a male donor with esophageal squamous cell carcinoma. The V gene is TRBV24-1, the J gene TRBJ2-1, with 8 bases fitting TRBD1. CDR3 sequence reads: CATGQGVTKFNEQFF. The CDR3 bases are TGTGCCACCGGACAGGGAGTAACGAAGTTCAATGAGCAGTTCTTC.